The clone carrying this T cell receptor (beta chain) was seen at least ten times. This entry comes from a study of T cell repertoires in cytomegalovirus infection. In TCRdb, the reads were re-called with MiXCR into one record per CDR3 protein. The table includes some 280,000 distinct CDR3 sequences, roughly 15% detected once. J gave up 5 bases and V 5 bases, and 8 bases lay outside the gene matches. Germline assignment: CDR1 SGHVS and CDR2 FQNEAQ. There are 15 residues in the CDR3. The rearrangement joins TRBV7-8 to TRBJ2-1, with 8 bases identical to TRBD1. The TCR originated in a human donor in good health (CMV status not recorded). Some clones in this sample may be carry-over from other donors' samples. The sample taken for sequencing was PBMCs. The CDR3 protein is CASSPRTGTDNEQFF. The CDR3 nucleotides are TGTGCCAGCAGCCCTCGGACAGGGACCGACAATGAGCAGTTCTTC.